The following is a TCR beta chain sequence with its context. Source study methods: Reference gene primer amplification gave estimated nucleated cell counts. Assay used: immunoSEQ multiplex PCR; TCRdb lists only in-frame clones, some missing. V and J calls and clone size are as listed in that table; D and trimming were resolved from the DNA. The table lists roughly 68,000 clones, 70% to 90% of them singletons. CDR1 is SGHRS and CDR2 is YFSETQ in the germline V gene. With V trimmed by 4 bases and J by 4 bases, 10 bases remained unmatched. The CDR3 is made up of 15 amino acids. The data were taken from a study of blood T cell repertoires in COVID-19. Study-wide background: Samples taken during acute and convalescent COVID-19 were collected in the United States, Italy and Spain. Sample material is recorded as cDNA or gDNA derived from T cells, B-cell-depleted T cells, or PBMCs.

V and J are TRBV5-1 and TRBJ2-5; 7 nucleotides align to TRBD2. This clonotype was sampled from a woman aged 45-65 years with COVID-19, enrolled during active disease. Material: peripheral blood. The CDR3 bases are TGCGCCAGCAGCCCCGTGGGGGGGTTGGGAGAGACCCAGTACTTC. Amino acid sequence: CASSPVGGLGETQYF.